This T cell receptor (beta chain) was identified during a study of regulatory T cells in long-lasting Graves disease. Study details: More than 5 years of antithyroid drugs with positive TSH receptor antibodies defined persistent Graves' disease.

Trimming shortened V by 7 bases and J by 2 bases, and 14 bases separated the two germline ends. Germline loops: CDR1 DFQATT, CDR2 SNEGSKA (reference sequence). This CDR3 is built from 13 residues. Arm-PCR with iRepertoire HTBI primers amplified the CDR3 regions for these TCR beta libraries. TCRdb ran MiXCR on the multiplex PCR reads and lists one entry per CDR3 protein. This sample has a few hundred thousand distinct CDR3 sequences; 22% occur once, and the top ten carry around three fifths. This clonotype was found many times. Time point noted: persistent/refractory GD, antithyroid drugs over 5 years with positive TRAb. Isolated PBMC RNA provided the starting material for the TCR library.

The rearrangement joins TRBV20-1 to TRBJ1-2; perhaps TRBD1 as D (5 bases). This sequence was found in a female donor with Graves disease. This material consisted of peripheral blood mononuclear cells (PBMCs), taken when the disease was refractory, from a patient treated with antithyroid drugs. The CDR3 protein is CSVADGTNYGYTF. In DNA form, the CDR3 reads TGCAGTGTCGCGGACGGGACGAACTATGGCTACACCTTC.